This entry is about one T cell receptor beta chain. In the study's own analysis: Using reference gene primer amplification, nucleated cell counts were estimated. Assay: immunoSEQ multiplex PCR; the TCRdb copy retains only in-frame clones and omits some. V and J calls plus clone size are reproduced from that table; the DNA served to infer D and trimming. Among some 340,000 clones listed, around 84% were seen once. The data were taken from a study of blood T cell repertoires in COVID-19. Sequenced: peripheral blood. This TCR was sampled from a woman under 30 with acute or convalescent COVID-19.

The CDR3 DNA reads as TGTGCCACCAGCAGCGACAGGCCTAATTCACCCCTCCACTTT. This gives the protein CATSSDRPNSPLHF. This chain links TRBV15 with TRBJ1-6, with D possibly TRBD1 on 6 matching bases. From germline, CDR1 is LNHNV and CDR2 YYDKDF (reference sequence). Trimming removed 3 bases from V and 6 bases from J, with 9 bases in between. CDR3 length: 14 residues.